This TCR beta chain appears in the sequencing data of a study of T cells in Graves' hyperthyroidism and ophthalmopathy. Germline-derived CDR1 and CDR2 are MNHEY and SVGAGI. This CDR3 contains 15 residues. V dropped 0 bases and J dropped 5 bases, with 13 bases sitting between them. Amplification of TCR beta CDR3 regions was performed using RNA transcripts as template. During a first-round RT-PCR of the TCR CDR3, the HTBI primer set was used. In TCRdb, the multiplex PCR reads were re-called with MiXCR into one record per CDR3 protein. Found here are around 350,000 distinct CDR3 sequences, about 18% of them singletons; the top ten hold 34%.

The J gene is TRBJ2-5, the V gene TRBV6-5, with D perhaps matching TRBD2 (6 bases). This sequence originates from a woman aged 30 to 39 with Graves' hyperthyroidism that later progressed to Graves' ophthalmopathy. Sequencing was done on a sample of blood. The CDR3 sequence is CASSYSRELWETQYF. As DNA, the CDR3 is TGTGCCAGCAGTTACTCTCGGGAGTTATGGGAGACCCAGTACTTC.